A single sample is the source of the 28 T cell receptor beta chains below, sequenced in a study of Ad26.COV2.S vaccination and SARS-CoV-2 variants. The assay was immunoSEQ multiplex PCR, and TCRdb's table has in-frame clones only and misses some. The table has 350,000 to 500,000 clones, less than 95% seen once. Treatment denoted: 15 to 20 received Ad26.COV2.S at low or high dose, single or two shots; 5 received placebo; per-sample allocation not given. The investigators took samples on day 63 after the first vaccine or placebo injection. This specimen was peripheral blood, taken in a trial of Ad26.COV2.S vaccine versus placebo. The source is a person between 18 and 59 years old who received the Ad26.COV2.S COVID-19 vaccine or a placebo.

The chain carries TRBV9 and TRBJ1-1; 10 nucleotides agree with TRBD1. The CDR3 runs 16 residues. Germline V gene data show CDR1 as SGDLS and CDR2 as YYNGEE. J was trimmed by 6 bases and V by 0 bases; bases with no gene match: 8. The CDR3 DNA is TGTGCCAGCAGCGTAGGCCCCCCGGGACAGGGGTCTGAAGCTTTCTTT. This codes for CASSVGPPGQGSEAFF.

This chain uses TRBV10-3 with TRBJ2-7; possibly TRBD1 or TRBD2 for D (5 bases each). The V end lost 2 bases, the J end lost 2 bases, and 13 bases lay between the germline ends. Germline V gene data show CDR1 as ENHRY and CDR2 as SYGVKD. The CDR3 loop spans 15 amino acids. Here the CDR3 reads CAISERRDDPYEQYF. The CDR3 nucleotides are TGTGCCATCAGTGAGCGACGGGACGACCCCTACGAGCAGTACTTC.

The CDR3 DNA sequence: TGTGCCACCAGTGATGGCCACCAGGCCGGGGAGCTGTTTTTT. It is translated as CATSDGHQAGELFF. The chain has TRBV24-1 and TRBJ2-2, with no clear D. Germline loops: CDR1 KGHDR, CDR2 SFDVKD. The CDR3 extends over 14 amino acids. Trimming removed 3 bases from V and 6 bases from J, with 10 bases in between.

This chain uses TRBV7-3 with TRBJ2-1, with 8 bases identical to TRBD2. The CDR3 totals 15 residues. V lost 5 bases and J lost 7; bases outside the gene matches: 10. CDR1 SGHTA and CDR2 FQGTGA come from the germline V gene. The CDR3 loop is CASSPRDSGKNEQFF. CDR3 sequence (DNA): TGTGCCAGCAGCCCCCGGGATAGCGGGAAAAATGAGCAGTTCTTC.

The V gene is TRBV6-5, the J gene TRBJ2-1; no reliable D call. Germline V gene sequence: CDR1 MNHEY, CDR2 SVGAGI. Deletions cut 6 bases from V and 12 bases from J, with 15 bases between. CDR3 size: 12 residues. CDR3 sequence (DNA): TGTGCCAGCAGGGGTGAATCCGGACGGCAGTTCTTC. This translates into CASRGESGRQFF.

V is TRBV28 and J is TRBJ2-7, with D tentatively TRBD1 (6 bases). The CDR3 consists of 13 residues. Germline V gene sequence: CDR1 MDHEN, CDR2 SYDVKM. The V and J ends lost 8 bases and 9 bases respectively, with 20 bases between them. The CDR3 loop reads CASALGQSTMQYF. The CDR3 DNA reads TGTGCCAGCGCTCTTGGACAGTCCACGATGCAGTACTTC.

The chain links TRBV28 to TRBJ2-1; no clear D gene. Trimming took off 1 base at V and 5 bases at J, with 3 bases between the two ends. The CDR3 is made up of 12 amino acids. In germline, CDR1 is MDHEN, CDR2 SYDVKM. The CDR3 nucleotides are TGTGCCAGCAGTTTATTAAACAATGAGCAGTTCTTC. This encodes CASSLLNNEQFF.

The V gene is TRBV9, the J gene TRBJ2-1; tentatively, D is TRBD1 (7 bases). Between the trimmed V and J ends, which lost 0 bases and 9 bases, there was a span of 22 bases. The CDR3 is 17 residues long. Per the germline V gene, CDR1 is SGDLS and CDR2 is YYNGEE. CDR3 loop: CASSVAPGGSSLGEQFF. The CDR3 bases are TGTGCCAGCAGCGTAGCCCCAGGGGGGAGTTCGTTGGGTGAGCAGTTCTTC. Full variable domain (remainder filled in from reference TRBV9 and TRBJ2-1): DSGVTQTPKHLITATGQRVTLRCSPRSGDLSVYWYQQSLDQGLQFLIQYYNGEERAKGNILERFSAQQFPDLHSELNLSSLELGDSALYFCASSVAPGGSSLGEQFFGPGTRLTVL.

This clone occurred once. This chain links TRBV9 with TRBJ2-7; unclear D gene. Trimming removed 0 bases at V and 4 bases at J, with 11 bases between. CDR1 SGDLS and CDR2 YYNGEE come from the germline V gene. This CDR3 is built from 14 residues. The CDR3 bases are TGTGCCAGCAGCGTAGGCCTAAAGGGATACGAGCAGTACTTC. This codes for CASSVGLKGYEQYF.

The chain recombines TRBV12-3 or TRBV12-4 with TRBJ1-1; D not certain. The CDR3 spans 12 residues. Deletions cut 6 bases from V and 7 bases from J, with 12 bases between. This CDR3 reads CASRVDLGEAFF. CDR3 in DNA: TGTGCCAGCAGGGTCGACTTGGGTGAAGCTTTCTTT.

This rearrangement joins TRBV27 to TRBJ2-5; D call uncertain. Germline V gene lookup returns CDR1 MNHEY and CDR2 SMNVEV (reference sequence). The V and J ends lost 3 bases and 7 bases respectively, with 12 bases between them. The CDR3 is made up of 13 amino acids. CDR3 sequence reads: CASSFSPRRTQYF. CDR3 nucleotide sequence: TGTGCCAGCAGTTTCTCCCCCCGTCGGACCCAGTACTTC.

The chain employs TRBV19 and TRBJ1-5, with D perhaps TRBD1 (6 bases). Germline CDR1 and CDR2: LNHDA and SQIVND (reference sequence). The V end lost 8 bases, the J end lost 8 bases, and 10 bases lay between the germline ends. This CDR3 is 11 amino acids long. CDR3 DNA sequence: TGTGCCAGTGGACAGAGGGAGCCCCAGCATTTT. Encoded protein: CASGQREPQHF. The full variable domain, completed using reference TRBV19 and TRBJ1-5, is DGGITQSPKYLFRKEGQNVTLSCEQNLNHDAMYWYRQDPGQGLRLIYYSQIVNDFQKGDIAEGYSVSREKKESFPLTVTSAQKNPTAFYLCASGQREPQHFGDGTRLSIL.

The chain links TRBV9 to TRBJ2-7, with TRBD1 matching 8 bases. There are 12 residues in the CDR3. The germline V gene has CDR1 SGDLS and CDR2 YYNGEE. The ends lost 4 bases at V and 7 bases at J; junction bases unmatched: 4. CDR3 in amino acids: CASSSRGQEQYF. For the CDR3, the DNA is TGTGCCAGCAGCAGCAGGGGGCAGGAGCAGTACTTC.

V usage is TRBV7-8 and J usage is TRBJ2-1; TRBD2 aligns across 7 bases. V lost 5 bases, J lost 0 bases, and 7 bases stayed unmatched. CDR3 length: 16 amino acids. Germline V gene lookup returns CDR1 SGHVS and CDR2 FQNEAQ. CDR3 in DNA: TGTGCCAGCAGCCCCCGACTAGCTATCTCCTACAATGAGCAGTTCTTC. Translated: CASSPRLAISYNEQFF.

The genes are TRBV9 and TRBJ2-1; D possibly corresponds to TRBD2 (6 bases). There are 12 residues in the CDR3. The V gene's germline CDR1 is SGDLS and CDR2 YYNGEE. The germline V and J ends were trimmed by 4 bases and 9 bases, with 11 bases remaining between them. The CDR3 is CASSLGGAEQFF. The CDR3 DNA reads TGTGCCAGCAGCCTCGGCGGGGCTGAGCAGTTCTTC.

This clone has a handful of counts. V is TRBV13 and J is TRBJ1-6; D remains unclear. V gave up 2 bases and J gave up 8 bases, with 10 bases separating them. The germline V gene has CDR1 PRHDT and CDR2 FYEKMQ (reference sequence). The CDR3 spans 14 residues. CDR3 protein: CASSLRAKHSPLHF. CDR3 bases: TGTGCCAGCAGCTTACGGGCCAAGCATTCACCCCTCCACTTT.

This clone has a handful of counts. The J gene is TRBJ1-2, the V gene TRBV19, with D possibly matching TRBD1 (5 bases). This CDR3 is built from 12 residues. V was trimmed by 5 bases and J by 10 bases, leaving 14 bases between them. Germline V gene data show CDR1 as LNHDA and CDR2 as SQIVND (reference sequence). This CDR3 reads CASSRTGRSYTF. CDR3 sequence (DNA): TGTGCCAGTAGTCGTACGGGACGCTCCTACACCTTC.

CDR3 sequence (DNA): TGTGCCAGCAGCGATTTACAGGGGGCGGGTGGAAACACCATATATTTT. Protein sequence: CASSDLQGAGGNTIYF. The J gene is TRBJ1-3, the V gene TRBV3-1 (or the pseudogene TRBV3-2); 9 bases fit TRBD1. Germline V gene data show CDR1 as LGHDT and CDR2 as YNNKEL (reference sequence). This CDR3 region has 16 residues. Trimming took 5 bases from V and 3 from J; bases not matched to a gene: 8.

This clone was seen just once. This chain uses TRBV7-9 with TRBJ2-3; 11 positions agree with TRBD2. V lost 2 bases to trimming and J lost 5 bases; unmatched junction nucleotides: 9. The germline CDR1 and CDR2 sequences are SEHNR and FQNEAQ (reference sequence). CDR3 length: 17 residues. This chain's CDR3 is CASSLNLAGGPGDTQYF. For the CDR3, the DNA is TGTGCCAGCAGCTTAAATCTAGCGGGAGGTCCCGGAGATACGCAGTATTTT. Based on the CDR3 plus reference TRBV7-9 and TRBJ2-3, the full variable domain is DTGVSQNPRHKITKRGQNVTFRCDPISEHNRLYWYRQTLGQGPEFLTYFQNEAQLEKSRLLSDRFSAERPKGSFSTLEIQRTEQGDSAMYLCASSLNLAGGPGDTQYFGPGTRLTVL.

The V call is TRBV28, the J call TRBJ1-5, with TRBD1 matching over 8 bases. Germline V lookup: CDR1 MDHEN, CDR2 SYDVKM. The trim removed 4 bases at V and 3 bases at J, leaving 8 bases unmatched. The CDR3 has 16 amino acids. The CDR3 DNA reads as TGTGCCAGCAGTTACGCCCAGGGGGCGAACAATCAGCCCCAGCATTTT. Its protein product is CASSYAQGANNQPQHF.

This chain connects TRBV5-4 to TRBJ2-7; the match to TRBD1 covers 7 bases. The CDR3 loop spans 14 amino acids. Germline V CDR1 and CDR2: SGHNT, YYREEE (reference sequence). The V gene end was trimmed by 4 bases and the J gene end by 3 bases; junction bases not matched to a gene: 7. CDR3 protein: CASSPRQGYYEQYF. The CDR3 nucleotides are TGTGCCAGCAGCCCCCGACAGGGATACTACGAGCAGTACTTC. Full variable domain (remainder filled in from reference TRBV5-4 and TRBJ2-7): ETGVTQSPTHLIKTRGQQVTLRCSSQSGHNTVSWYQQALGQGPQFIFQYYREEENGRGNFPPRFSGLQFPNYSSELNVNALELDDSALYLCASSPRQGYYEQYFGPGTRLTVT.

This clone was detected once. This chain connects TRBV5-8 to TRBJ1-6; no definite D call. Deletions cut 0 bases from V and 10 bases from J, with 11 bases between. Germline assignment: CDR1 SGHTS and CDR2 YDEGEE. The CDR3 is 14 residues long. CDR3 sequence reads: CASSLGVLSSPLHF. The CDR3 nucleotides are TGTGCCAGCAGCTTGGGAGTACTAAGCTCACCCCTCCACTTT.

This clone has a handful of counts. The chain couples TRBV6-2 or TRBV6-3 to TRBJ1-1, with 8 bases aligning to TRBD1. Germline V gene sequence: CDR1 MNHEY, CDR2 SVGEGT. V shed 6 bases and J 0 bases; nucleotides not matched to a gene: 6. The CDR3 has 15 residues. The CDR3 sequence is CASSRTGILNTEAFF. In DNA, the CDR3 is TGTGCCAGCAGCAGGACAGGGATATTGAACACTGAAGCTTTCTTT.

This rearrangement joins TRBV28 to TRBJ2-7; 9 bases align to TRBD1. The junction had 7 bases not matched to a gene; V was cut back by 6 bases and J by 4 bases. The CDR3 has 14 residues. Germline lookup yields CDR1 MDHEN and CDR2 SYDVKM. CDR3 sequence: CASSPTGTGYEQYF. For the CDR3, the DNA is TGTGCCAGCAGCCCAACAGGGACAGGGTACGAGCAGTACTTC.

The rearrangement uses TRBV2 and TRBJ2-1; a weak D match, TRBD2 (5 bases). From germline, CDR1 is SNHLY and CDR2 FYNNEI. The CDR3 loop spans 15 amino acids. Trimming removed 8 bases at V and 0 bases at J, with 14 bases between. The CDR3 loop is CASGEDSSSYNEQFF. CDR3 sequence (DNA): TGTGCCAGCGGCGAGGACTCTAGCTCCTACAATGAGCAGTTCTTC.

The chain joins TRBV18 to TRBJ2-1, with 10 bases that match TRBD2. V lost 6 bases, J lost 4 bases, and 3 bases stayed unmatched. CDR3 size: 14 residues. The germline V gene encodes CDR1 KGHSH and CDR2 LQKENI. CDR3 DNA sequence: TGTGCCAGCTCCGGACTAGCGGAGTACAATGAGCAGTTCTTC. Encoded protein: CASSGLAEYNEQFF.

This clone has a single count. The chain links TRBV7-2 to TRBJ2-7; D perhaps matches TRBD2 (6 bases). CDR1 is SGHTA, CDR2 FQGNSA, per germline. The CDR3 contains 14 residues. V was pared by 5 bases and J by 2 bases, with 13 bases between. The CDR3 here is CASSITSWPYEQYF. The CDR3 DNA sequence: TGTGCCAGCAGCATTACTAGCTGGCCCTACGAGCAGTACTTC.

CDR3 region: CASSIRPGLAVDNEQFF. CDR3 DNA: TGTGCCAGCAGCATACGCCCGGGACTAGCGGTTGACAATGAGCAGTTCTTC. The rearrangement joins TRBV7-2 to TRBJ2-1, with 11 bases lining up with TRBD2. The CDR3 totals 17 residues. V lost 5 bases to trimming and J lost 5 bases; unmatched junction nucleotides: 11. Germline assignment: CDR1 SGHTA and CDR2 FQGNSA. Variable domain in full (rest from reference TRBV7-2 and TRBJ2-1): GAGVSQSPSNKVTEKGKDVELRCDPISGHTALYWYRQSLGQGLEFLIYFQGNSAPDKSGLPSDRFSAERTGGSVSTLTIQRTQQEDSAVYLCASSIRPGLAVDNEQFFGPGTRLTVL.